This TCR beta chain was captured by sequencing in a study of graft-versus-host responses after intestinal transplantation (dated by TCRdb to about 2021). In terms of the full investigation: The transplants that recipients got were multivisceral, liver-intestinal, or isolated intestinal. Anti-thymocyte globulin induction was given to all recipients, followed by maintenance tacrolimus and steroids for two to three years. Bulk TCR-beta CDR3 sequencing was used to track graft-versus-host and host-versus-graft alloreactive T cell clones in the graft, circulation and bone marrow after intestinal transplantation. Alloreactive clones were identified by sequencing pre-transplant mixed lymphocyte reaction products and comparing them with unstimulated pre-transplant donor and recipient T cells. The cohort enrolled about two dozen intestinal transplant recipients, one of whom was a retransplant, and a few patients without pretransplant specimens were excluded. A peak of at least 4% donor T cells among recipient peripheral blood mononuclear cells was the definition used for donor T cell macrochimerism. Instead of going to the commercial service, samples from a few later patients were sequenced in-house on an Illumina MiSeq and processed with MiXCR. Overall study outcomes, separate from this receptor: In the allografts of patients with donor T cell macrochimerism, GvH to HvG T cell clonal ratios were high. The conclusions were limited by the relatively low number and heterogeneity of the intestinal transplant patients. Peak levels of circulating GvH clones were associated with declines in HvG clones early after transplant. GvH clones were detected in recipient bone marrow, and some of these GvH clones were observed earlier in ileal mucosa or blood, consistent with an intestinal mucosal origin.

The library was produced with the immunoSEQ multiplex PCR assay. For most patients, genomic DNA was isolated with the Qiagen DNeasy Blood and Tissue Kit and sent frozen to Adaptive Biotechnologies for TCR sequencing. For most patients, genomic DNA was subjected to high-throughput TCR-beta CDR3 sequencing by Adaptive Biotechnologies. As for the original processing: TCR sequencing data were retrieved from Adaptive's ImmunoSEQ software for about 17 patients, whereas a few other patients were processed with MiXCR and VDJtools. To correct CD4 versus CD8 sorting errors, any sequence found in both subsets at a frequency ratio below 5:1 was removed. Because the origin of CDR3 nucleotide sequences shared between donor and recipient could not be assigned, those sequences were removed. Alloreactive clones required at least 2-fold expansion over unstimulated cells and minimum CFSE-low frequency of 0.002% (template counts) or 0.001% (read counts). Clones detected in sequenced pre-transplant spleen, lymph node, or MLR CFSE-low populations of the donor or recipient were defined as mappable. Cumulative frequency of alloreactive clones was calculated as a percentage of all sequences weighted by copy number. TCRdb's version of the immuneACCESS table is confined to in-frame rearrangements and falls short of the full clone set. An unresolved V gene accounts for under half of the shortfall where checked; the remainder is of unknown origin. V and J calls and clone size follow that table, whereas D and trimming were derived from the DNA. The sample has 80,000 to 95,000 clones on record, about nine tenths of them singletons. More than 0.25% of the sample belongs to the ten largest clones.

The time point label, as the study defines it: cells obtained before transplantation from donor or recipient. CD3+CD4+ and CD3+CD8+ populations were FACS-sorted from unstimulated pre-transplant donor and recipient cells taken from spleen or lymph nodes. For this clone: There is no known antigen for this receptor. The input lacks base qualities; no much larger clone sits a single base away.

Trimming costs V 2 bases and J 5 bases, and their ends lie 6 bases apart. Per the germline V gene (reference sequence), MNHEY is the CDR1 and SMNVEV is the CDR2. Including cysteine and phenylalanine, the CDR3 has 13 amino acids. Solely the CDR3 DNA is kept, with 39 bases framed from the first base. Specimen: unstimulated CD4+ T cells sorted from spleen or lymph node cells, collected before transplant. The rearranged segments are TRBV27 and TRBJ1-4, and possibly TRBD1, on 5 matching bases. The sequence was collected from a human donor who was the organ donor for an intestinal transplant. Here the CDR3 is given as CASSLQGNEKLFF. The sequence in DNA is TGTGCCAGCAGTTTACAGGGAAATGAAAAACTGTTTTTT.